Following are 23 T cell receptor beta chains from one sample sequenced in a study of neurological immune-mediated disorders. One entry per CDR3 protein results from TCRdb running MiXCR on the 5' RACE reads. Of more than 70,000 distinct CDR3 sequences detected, roughly 10% appear once; the ten largest clones hold approximately 9.7%. Time point defined: longitudinal time-point 1 (baseline). The sequencing input was PBMCs. The receptors originated from a man aged 30 to 45 in good health.

This clonotype occurred many times. The chain couples TRBV27 to TRBJ2-3; 8 bases fit TRBD1. This CDR3 spans 15 amino acids. CDR1 MNHEY and CDR2 SMNVEV come from the germline V gene (reference sequence). After removal of 5 bases from V and 2 bases from J, the junction contained 6 bases not matched to a gene. The CDR3 DNA sequence: TGTGCCAGCAGTCCCCGGGACAGGCCCACAGATACGCAGTATTTT. Amino acids: CASSPRDRPTDTQYF.

This clonotype was counted at least ten times. The V and J genes are TRBV14 and TRBJ2-7; 7 bases are a match to TRBD1. Trimming took 2 bases from V and 5 from J; bases not matched to a gene: 9. Per the germline V gene, CDR1 is SGHDN and CDR2 is FVKESK. The CDR3 has 15 residues. CDR3 protein: CASSQWRQGLHEQYF. The CDR3, as DNA: TGTGCCAGCAGCCAATGGCGACAGGGTCTCCACGAGCAGTACTTC.

This clonotype occurred a few times. This chain uses TRBV18 with TRBJ1-1; D unclear. CDR1 KGHSH and CDR2 LQKENI come from the germline V gene. V lost 0 bases and J 11 bases, leaving 13 bases between the germline ends. The CDR3 length is 13 residues. The CDR3 sequence is CASSPPKGSGAFF. The CDR3 DNA follows: TGTGCCAGCTCACCACCGAAAGGCTCCGGGGCTTTCTTT.

This clonotype has a count of ten or more. The rearrangement joins TRBV5-1 to TRBJ2-5; a possible D gene is TRBD2 (5 bases). Germline-derived CDR1 and CDR2 are SGHRS and YFSETQ. The CDR3 is made up of 15 amino acids. The V gene lost 4 bases and the J gene lost 5 bases, with 18 bases spanning the gap. CDR3 in amino acids: CASSRMRAEAETQYF. CDR3 bases: TGCGCCAGCAGCCGCATGAGAGCGGAGGCGGAGACCCAGTACTTC.

This clonotype was counted at least ten times. This chain joins TRBV21-1 and TRBJ2-5; the table's D call of TRBD2 was not tested on the DNA. TRBV21-1 is a pseudogene segment. This CDR3 comprises 16 residues. CDR3 region: CASSKGSTRGTQTQYF. The CDR3 DNA reads as TGTGCCAGCAGCAAAGGATCCACTAGGGGAACTCAGACCCAGTACTTC.

This clonotype came up a few times. The V gene is TRBV6-5, the J gene TRBJ2-1; 9 bases are a match to TRBD2. This CDR3 contains 15 residues. V was pared by 6 bases and J by 8 bases, with 11 bases of the junction left unmatched. Germline V gene lookup returns CDR1 MNHEY and CDR2 SVGAGI. The CDR3 sequence is CASRLASGASDEQFF. The CDR3 bases are TGTGCCAGCAGACTCGCTAGCGGGGCCTCCGATGAGCAGTTCTTC.

Ten or more counts support this clonotype. The chain couples TRBV7-2 to TRBJ2-7, with D hard to call. The CDR3 has 13 residues. V lost 5 bases, J lost 3 bases, and 11 bases lay in between. Germline values: CDR1 SGHTA, CDR2 FQGNSA. CDR3 region: CASSQLGFYEQYF. The CDR3 nucleotides are TGTGCCAGCAGCCAATTAGGGTTCTACGAGCAGTACTTC.

This clonotype has a count of ten or more. The chain links TRBV3-1 to TRBJ2-1; 14 nucleotides align to TRBD2. The CDR3 is 17 amino acids. Germline-derived CDR1 and CDR2 are LGHDT and YNNKEL (reference sequence). Losses at the gene ends were 4 bases for V and 2 bases for J; bases not matched to a gene: 4. The CDR3 DNA is TGTGCCAGCAGCCTTGGGACTAGCGGGAGTGCCTACAATGAGCAGTTCTTC. As protein: CASSLGTSGSAYNEQFF.

This clonotype has a count of ten or more. The chain has TRBV2 and TRBJ2-2; perhaps TRBD1 as D (5 bases). V lost 3 bases and J lost 3, with 11 bases in between. CDR1 SNHLY and CDR2 FYNNEI come from the germline V gene. The CDR3 spans 15 residues. DNA for the CDR3: TGTGCCAGCAGTGACACGTCGACAGACACCGGGGAGCTGTTTTTT. Translating gives CASSDTSTDTGELFF. The full variable domain, completed using reference TRBV2 and TRBJ2-2, is EPEVTQTPSHQVTQMGQEVILRCVPISNHLYFYWYRQILGQKVEFLVSFYNNEISEKSEIFDDQFSVERPDGSNFTLKIRSTKLEDSAMYFCASSDTSTDTGELFFGEGSRLTVL.

Comments on this clonotype: A read error may explain this, as a much larger clone is one base away. The chain couples TRBV10-3 to TRBJ1-5; 8 bases agree with TRBD1. The germline CDR1 and CDR2 sequences are ENHRY and SYGVKD. The CDR3 has 13 residues. The CDR3 region is CVISGDRSQPQRF. The DNA of the CDR3 is TGTGTCATCAGTGGGGACAGGAGTCAGCCCCAGCGTTTT.

This clonotype was observed many times. V is TRBV30 and J is TRBJ1-5; the match to TRBD1 covers 9 bases. The V gene's germline CDR1 is GTSNPN and CDR2 SVGIG (reference sequence). J gave up 2 bases and V 8 bases, and 1 base lay outside the gene matches. This CDR3 spans 12 amino acids. The CDR3 loop reads CAGDRGNQPQHF. In nucleotides, the CDR3 is TGTGCCGGGGACAGGGGCAATCAGCCCCAGCATTTT.

In regard to this clonotype: A single base separates this from a much larger clone, so it may be a read error. This chain uses TRBV29-1 with TRBJ2-1; either TRBD1 or TRBD2 may fit D (6 bases each). V lost 5 bases to trimming and J lost 10 bases, with 15 bases between them. Per the germline V gene, CDR1 is SQVTM and CDR2 is ANQGSEA. There are 12 residues in the CDR3. CDR3 bases: TGCAGCGTTAAAGGGGGGATGGGGGAGCAGTTCTTC. This encodes CSVKGGMGEQFF.

This clonotype has at least ten counts. The chain has TRBV28 and TRBJ2-7; D is possibly TRBD1 or TRBD2 (6 bases each). The CDR3 is 15 residues long. Per the germline V gene, CDR1 is MDHEN and CDR2 is SYDVKM. Between the trimmed V and J ends, which lost 4 bases and 3 bases, there was a span of 16 bases. The chain's CDR3 is CASSSLLRGVYEQYF. The CDR3 DNA is TGTGCCAGCAGTTCCCTCTTAAGGGGGGTCTACGAGCAGTACTTC.

The table lists this clonotype with many counts. The chain couples TRBV20-1 to TRBJ2-7; possibly TRBD2 for D (6 bases). Germline values: CDR1 DFQATT, CDR2 SNEGSKA (reference sequence). With 0 bases removed from V and 2 bases from J, the gap between germline ends came to 14 bases. The CDR3 sequence is 15 residues long. The CDR3 sequence is CSARDQGLATYEQYF. DNA of the CDR3: TGCAGTGCTAGAGATCAGGGACTGGCAACCTACGAGCAGTACTTC.

This clonotype was counted many times. This chain uses TRBV10-3 with TRBJ2-3; D not resolved. The CDR3 runs 16 residues. V was pared by 0 bases and J by 7 bases, with 17 bases between. CDR1 is ENHRY and CDR2 is SYGVKD in the germline V gene. The CDR3 reads CAISESMGGPQNTQYF. The CDR3 nucleotides are TGTGCCATCAGTGAGTCGATGGGCGGTCCACAAAATACGCAGTATTTT.

In this sample, this clonotype turned up many times. J is TRBJ2-7 and V is TRBV20-1; no reliable D call. The V end was cut by 2 bases, the J end by 6 bases, with 14 bases between. The CDR3 sequence is 13 residues long. CDR1 and CDR2 (germline): DFQATT, SNEGSKA (reference sequence). CDR3 nucleotides: TGCAGTGCTAGACTAATTTCCCGGATCGAGCAGTACTTC. Amino acid sequence: CSARLISRIEQYF.

This clonotype was observed many times. The rearrangement links TRBV9 to TRBJ1-2; the D is unclear. CDR1 SGDLS and CDR2 YYNGEE come from the germline V gene. V lost 2 bases to trimming and J lost 4 bases, with 6 bases between them. CDR3 length: 12 amino acids. The CDR3 loop is CASSVYSYGYTF. The CDR3, as DNA: TGTGCCAGCAGCGTTTACAGCTATGGCTACACCTTC.

This clonotype was counted ten times or more. V usage is TRBV5-5 and J usage is TRBJ2-4; D possibly matches TRBD1 or TRBD2 (5 bases each). The V gene's germline CDR1 is SGHKS and CDR2 YYEKEE (reference sequence). Trimming pared 4 bases from V and 3 bases from J, leaving 20 bases between. This CDR3 has 17 amino acids. The CDR3 sequence is CASSLTVGDAYKNIQYF. DNA for the CDR3: TGTGCCAGCAGCCTAACCGTGGGGGACGCTTACAAAAACATTCAGTACTTC.

This clonotype was recorded many times. CDR3 protein: CASSQTQGSSYEQYF. The CDR3 bases are TGCGCCAGCAGCCAAACACAGGGGAGCTCCTACGAGCAGTACTTC. The chain employs TRBV4-1 and TRBJ2-7, with TRBD1 matching over 7 bases. Trimming cost V 2 bases and J 0 bases; bases outside gene matches: 4. Germline V gene lookup returns CDR1 MGHRA and CDR2 YSYEKL. The CDR3 is 15 residues long.

This clonotype was seen at least ten times. The V and J genes are TRBV20-1 and TRBJ1-6; a possible D gene is TRBD1 (6 bases). Trimming pared 5 bases from V and 10 bases from J, leaving 24 bases between. The germline V gene encodes CDR1 DFQATT and CDR2 SNEGSKA (reference sequence). The CDR3 length is 16 residues. CDR3 in amino acids: CSASEGGTPSGSPLHF. In DNA, the CDR3 is TGCAGTGCTTCCGAGGGGGGCACCCCGAGCGGATCACCCCTCCACTTT.

The table lists this clonotype with many counts. The rearrangement links TRBV20-1 to TRBJ1-6; D unresolved. V lost 4 bases, J lost 7 bases, and 11 bases lay in between. This CDR3 has 13 amino acids. Germline lookup yields CDR1 DFQATT and CDR2 SNEGSKA (reference sequence). The CDR3 DNA follows: TGCAGTGCTATCCTTGGGGTCAATTCACCCCTCCACTTT. It encodes CSAILGVNSPLHF.

The sample holds many counts of this clonotype. V and J are TRBV3-1 and TRBJ2-5; unclear D gene. This CDR3 region has 16 residues. V was cut by 4 bases and J by 1 base, with 16 bases left in between. Germline V gene lookup returns CDR1 LGHDT and CDR2 YNNKEL (reference sequence). CDR3 bases: TGTGCCAGCAGCCCAAGAGGTCTGGCAGGCCAAGAGACCCAGTACTTC. This encodes CASSPRGLAGQETQYF.

The chain couples TRBV5-1 to TRBJ2-3; perhaps TRBD2 as D (6 bases). V lost 0 bases and J 0 bases, leaving 8 bases between the germline ends. Germline CDR1 reads SGHRS; CDR2 reads YFSETQ. The CDR3 loop spans 15 amino acids. The CDR3 region is CASSLGGTSTDTQYF. DNA of the CDR3: TGCGCCAGCAGCTTGGGCGGGACTAGCACAGATACGCAGTATTTT. Complete variable domain (other parts from reference TRBV5-1 and TRBJ2-3): KAGVTQTPRYLIKTRGQQVTLSCSPISGHRSVSWYQQTPGQGLQFLFEYFSETQRNKGNFPGRFSGRQFSNSRSEMNVSTLELGDSALYLCASSLGGTSTDTQYFGPGTRLTVL.